The 4 T cell receptor beta chains reported below all come from one sample, sequenced in a study of T cells in Graves' hyperthyroidism and ophthalmopathy. Researchers took RNA transcripts and amplified the TCR beta CDR3 regions from them. The HTBI set primed first-round TCR CDR3 RT-PCR. Each CDR3 protein is one row after TCRdb ran MiXCR on the multiplex PCR reads. The repertoire holds 350,000 to 400,000 distinct CDR3 sequences, with around 13% as singletons. Sequenced sample: blood. The origin of the receptors is a woman aged 55-70 years with Graves' hyperthyroidism.

This clonotype has ten or more counts. This rearrangement joins TRBV20-1 to TRBJ2-5; 7 bases agree with TRBD2. V lost 3 bases, J lost 1 base, and 8 bases stayed unmatched. The CDR3 spans 15 residues. The germline V gene has CDR1 DFQATT and CDR2 SNEGSKA (reference sequence). The CDR3 sequence: CSASLPAGAQETQYF. The CDR3 DNA is TGCAGTGCTAGTCTTCCTGCGGGAGCCCAAGAGACCCAGTACTTC.

This clonotype was recorded many times. This chain links TRBV6-6 with TRBJ2-3; 8 nucleotides line up with TRBD2. Germline trimming cut 2 bases from V and 1 base from J; bases unmatched to any gene: 8. The germline V gene encodes CDR1 MNHNY and CDR2 SVGAGI (reference sequence). The CDR3 is 17 amino acids. CDR3 sequence reads: CASSYVRAGDGTDTQYF. The CDR3 nucleotides are TGTGCCAGCAGTTACGTACGAGCGGGAGACGGCACAGATACGCAGTATTTT.

The sample holds many counts of this clonotype. The rearrangement uses TRBV11-2 and TRBJ1-2, with a possible D match to TRBD1 (6 bases). Germline CDR1 SGHAT, CDR2 FQNNGV. The CDR3 covers 14 residues. V was cut by 1 base and J by 2 bases, with 8 bases left in between. The DNA for the CDR3 is TGTGCCAGCAGCTTAGCGGGACAAAACTATGGCTACACCTTC. Amino acids: CASSLAGQNYGYTF. Filled out from reference TRBV11-2 and TRBJ1-2, the complete variable domain reads EAGVAQSPRYKIIEKRQSVAFWCNPISGHATLYWYQQILGQGPKLLIQFQNNGVVDDSQLPKDRFSAERLKGVDSTLKIQPAKLEDSAVYLCASSLAGQNYGYTFGSGTRLTVV.

There are many counts of this clonotype. The V and J genes are TRBV28 and TRBJ2-1; the D gene is possibly TRBD1 (6 bases). This CDR3 spans 12 amino acids. CDR1 and CDR2 from the germline V gene are MDHEN and SYDVKM. V gave up 3 bases and J gave up 10 bases, with 10 bases separating them. The CDR3 DNA reads as TGTGCCAGCAGTTTGACGACAGGCGAGCAGTTCTTC. Amino acids: CASSLTTGEQFF. The whole variable domain, remainder taken from reference TRBV28 and TRBJ2-1, is DVKVTQSSRYLVKRTGEKVFLECVQDMDHENMFWYRQDPGLGLRLIYFSYDVKMKEKGDIPEGYSVSREKKERFSLILESASTNQTSMYLCASSLTTGEQFFGPGTRLTVL.